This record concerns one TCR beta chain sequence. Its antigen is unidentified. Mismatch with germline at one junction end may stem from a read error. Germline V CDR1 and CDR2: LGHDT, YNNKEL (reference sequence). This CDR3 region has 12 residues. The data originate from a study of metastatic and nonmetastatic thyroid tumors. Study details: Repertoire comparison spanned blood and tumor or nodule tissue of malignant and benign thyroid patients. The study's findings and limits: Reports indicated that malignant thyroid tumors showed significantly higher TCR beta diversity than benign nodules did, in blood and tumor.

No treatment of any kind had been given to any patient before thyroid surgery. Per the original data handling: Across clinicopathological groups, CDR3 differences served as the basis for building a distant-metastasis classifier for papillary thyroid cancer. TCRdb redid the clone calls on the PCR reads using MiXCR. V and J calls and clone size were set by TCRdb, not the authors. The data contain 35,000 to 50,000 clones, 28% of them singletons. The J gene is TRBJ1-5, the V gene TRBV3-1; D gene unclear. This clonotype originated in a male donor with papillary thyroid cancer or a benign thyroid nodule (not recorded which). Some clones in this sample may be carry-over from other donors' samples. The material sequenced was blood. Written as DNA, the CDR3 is TGTGCCAGCAGCCAACAATGCCAGCCCCAGCAGTTT. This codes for CASSQQCQPQQF. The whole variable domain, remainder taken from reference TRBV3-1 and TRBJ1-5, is DTAVSQTPKYLVTQMGNDKSIKCEQNLGHDTMYWYKQDSKKFLKIMFSYNNKELIINETVPNRFSPKSPDKAHLNLHINSLELGDSAVYFCASSQQCQPQQFGDGTRLSIL.